This T cell receptor beta chain derives from a study of blood T cell repertoires in COVID-19. The wider study: T cells, B-cell-depleted T cells, or PBMCs supplied cDNA or gDNA.

The CDR3 is 18 residues long. The ends were cut back, 6 bases at V and 0 bases at J, with 18 bases in the middle. Germline V gene sequence: CDR1 SEHNR, CDR2 FQNEAQ (reference sequence). TCRdb's copy holds only in-frame clones and misses some; the assay was immunoSEQ multiplex PCR. The sample shows 80,000 to 100,000 clones, roughly 96% of them seen only once. The clonotype originates from a human donor with active COVID-19. The donor label of this sample is uncertain. V gene TRBV7-9 combines with J gene TRBJ2-6; D gene ambiguous. The specimen sequenced was peripheral blood. In DNA, the CDR3 is TGTGCCAGCAGTATGGGTGACTCCGCGAGCTCTGGGGCCAACGTCCTGACTTTC. Translated: CASSMGDSASSGANVLTF.